The T cell receptor beta chain under discussion was sequenced for a study of T cells in Graves' hyperthyroidism and ophthalmopathy. The V gene's germline CDR1 is MDHEN and CDR2 SYDVKM. Germline trimming cut 4 bases from V and 4 bases from J; bases unmatched to any gene: 6. This CDR3 has 15 amino acids. Reasons for excluding patients were uncontrolled infection, other autoimmune disease, pregnancy or lactation. The CDR3 regions of TCR beta were amplified from RNA transcripts. Researchers ran a first-round RT-PCR on the TCR CDR3 using the HTBI primer set. TCRdb called the multiplex PCR reads again in MiXCR, with one record for every CDR3 protein. The sample records about 500,000 distinct CDR3 sequences, around 16% being singletons. With regard to this clonotype: Its antigen is undetermined.

Study-wide results and caveats: By a 13 V-J model, ophthalmopathy was set apart from stable hyperthyroidism. Most thyroid clonotypes expanded above 0.001 were also detected in blood. Ophthalmopathy was model-predicted a median approximately six months pre-onset.

The chain combines TRBV28 with TRBJ1-4, with 7 positions matching TRBD1. The specimen sequenced was blood. This clonotype was sampled from a woman aged 30 to 39 with Graves' ophthalmopathy. CDR3 sequence reads: CASSSGTVLNEKLFF. The CDR3 region has the DNA TGTGCCAGCAGTTCCGGGACAGTGCTTAATGAAAAACTGTTTTTT.